These 18 T cell receptor beta chains share one sample of origin, sequenced in a study of somatic mutations in cytotoxic T cells in rheumatoid arthritis. Assay used: immunoSEQ multiplex PCR; TCRdb lists only in-frame clones, some missing. The repertoire holds 9,000 to 15,000 clones, with roughly four fifths as singletons. The sequencing input was CD8+ T cells sorted from blood. The receptors originated from a woman in her 40s in good health.

The chain is built from TRBV28 and TRBJ1-1; D is unresolved. The CDR3 is made up of 12 amino acids. Trimming left V 3 bases short and J 6 bases short, with 8 bases between. Germline CDR1 MDHEN, CDR2 SYDVKM. CDR3 sequence: CASSFVGPEAFF. DNA of the CDR3: TGTGCCAGCAGTTTCGTTGGGCCTGAAGCTTTCTTT.

J is TRBJ2-1 and V is TRBV6-6, with D unresolved. Per germline, CDR1 MNHNY and CDR2 SVGAGI (reference sequence). CDR3 length equals 13 residues. V was shortened by 0 bases and J by 8 bases, with 8 bases between the two germline ends. The CDR3 loop reads CASSYSIPHEQFF. The CDR3 region has the DNA TGTGCCAGCAGTTACTCGATTCCACATGAGCAGTTCTTC.

On this clone itself: At one boundary the junction diverges from the germline segment, which might be a read error. The chain recombines TRBV7-7 with TRBJ2-1; D perhaps matches TRBD2 (6 bases). The CDR3 spans 15 residues. Germline V gene lookup returns CDR1 SSHAT and CDR2 FNYEAQ (reference sequence). CDR3 protein: CASSPQAGFRNEQFF. The CDR3 DNA reads as TGTGCTAGCAGCCCCCAGGCGGGGTTCAGAAATGAGCAGTTCTTC.

The rearrangement links TRBV7-6 to TRBJ1-1, with D unresolved. V was pared by 1 base and J by 1 base, with 4 bases between. This CDR3 spans 13 amino acids. Germline-derived CDR1 and CDR2 are SGHVS and FNYEAQ. CDR3: CASSLGTNTEAFF. DNA of the CDR3: TGTGCCAGCAGCTTAGGAACGAACACTGAAGCTTTCTTT.

J is TRBJ2-2 and V is TRBV4-3, with 11 positions matching TRBD1. The germline gives CDR1 LGHNA, CDR2 YSLEER. This CDR3 has 18 amino acids. Losses at the gene ends were 1 base for V and 5 bases for J; bases not matched to a gene: 9. CDR3 DNA: TGCGCCAGCAGCCAAGGTCCGGGACAGGGGGAAGGGACCGGGGAGCTGTTTTTT. This codes for CASSQGPGQGEGTGELFF.

The chain is built from TRBV11-2 and TRBJ2-1; D gene ambiguous. The CDR3 is made up of 14 amino acids. The germline V gene encodes CDR1 SGHAT and CDR2 FQNNGV. V was cut by 3 bases and J by 0 bases, with 6 bases left in between. CDR3 sequence: CASSFYGSYNEQFF. The DNA of the CDR3 is TGTGCCAGCAGCTTCTACGGCTCCTACAATGAGCAGTTCTTC.

The chain combines TRBV10-2 with TRBJ2-7; perhaps TRBD1 as D (5 bases). The V end lost 0 bases, the J end lost 0 bases, and 9 bases lay between the germline ends. CDR1 and CDR2 (germline): WSHSY, SAAADI. The CDR3 loop spans 15 amino acids. The CDR3 sequence: CASSESGQGSYEQYV. CDR3 DNA: TGCGCCAGCAGTGAGTCCGGCCAGGGCTCCTACGAGCAGTACGTC.

The rearrangement links TRBV27 to TRBJ2-1; D is possibly TRBD1 (7 bases). The V gene's germline CDR1 is MNHEY and CDR2 SMNVEV (reference sequence). V shed 1 base and J shed 3 bases, with 13 bases lying between them. The CDR3 consists of 16 residues. This CDR3 is CASSLWRGPDYNEQFF. In DNA, the CDR3 is TGTGCCAGCAGTTTATGGAGGGGGCCGGACTACAATGAGCAGTTCTTC.

V gene TRBV5-1 combines with J gene TRBJ2-4, with 8 bases identical to TRBD1. Trimming cost V 4 bases and J 6 bases; bases outside gene matches: 12. Germline CDR1 SGHRS, CDR2 YFSETQ. The CDR3 runs to 16 residues. CDR3 DNA sequence: TGCGCCAGCAGCGAGGACAGGGTTTTATCCGGAAACATTCAGTACTTC. Its translation is CASSEDRVLSGNIQYF.

The V and J genes are TRBV13 and TRBJ2-5; TRBD1 aligns across 7 bases. Looked up from germline, CDR1 is PRHDT and CDR2 is FYEKMQ (reference sequence). CDR3 length: 14 amino acids. J gave up 3 bases and V 1 base, and 2 bases lay outside the gene matches. CDR3 in DNA: TGTGCCAGCAGCTTAGAAGACAGGGAAGAGACCCAGTACTTC. It encodes CASSLEDREETQYF.

This clone was detected once. The V call is TRBV6-6, the J call TRBJ1-5; 7 bases match TRBD1. Germline CDR1 is MNHNY and CDR2 is SVGAGI (reference sequence). J lost 2 bases, V lost 6 bases, and 4 bases had no gene match. The CDR3 runs 14 residues. CDR3 DNA: TGTGCCAGCAGGTCTGACAGGGGCAATCAGCCCCAGCATTTT. Protein: CASRSDRGNQPQHF.

This sequence joins TRBV5-4 and TRBJ2-1; 11 bases line up with TRBD2. After removal of 4 bases from V and 8 bases from J, the junction contained 2 bases not matched to a gene. The CDR3 loop spans 13 amino acids. Germline values: CDR1 SGHNT, CDR2 YYREEE (reference sequence). The CDR3, as DNA: TGTGCCAGCAGCGTGGGACTAGCGGATGAGCAGTTCTTC. Amino acid sequence: CASSVGLADEQFF.

The V call is TRBV13, the J call TRBJ1-2; the match to TRBD1 covers 11 bases. The CDR3 extends over 14 amino acids. CDR1 and CDR2 from the germline V gene are PRHDT and FYEKMQ (reference sequence). After removal of 5 bases from V and 7 bases from J, the junction contained 6 bases not matched to a gene. The CDR3 here is CASSTGTGGAGYTF. The CDR3 DNA is TGTGCCAGCAGCACCGGGACAGGGGGTGCTGGCTACACCTTC.

Written as DNA, the CDR3 is TGTGCCAGCAGCTTAGTTGGGACCGAGCAGTACTTC. The encoded protein is CASSLVGTEQYF. The chain couples TRBV7-2 to TRBJ2-7; tentatively, D is TRBD1 or TRBD2 (5 bases each). The germline V and J ends were trimmed by 1 base and 6 bases, with 7 bases remaining between them. This CDR3 has 12 amino acids. Germline V CDR1 and CDR2: SGHTA, FQGNSA.

The J gene is TRBJ2-7, the V gene TRBV5-1; maybe TRBD2 (5 bases). Germline CDR1 SGHRS, CDR2 YFSETQ. With 1 base removed from V and 5 bases from J, the gap between germline ends came to 7 bases. This CDR3 region has 12 residues. CDR3 residues: CASSLFGDEQYV. DNA of the CDR3: TGCGCCAGCAGCTTGTTCGGGGACGAGCAGTACGTC.

The chain joins TRBV27 to TRBJ2-1, with a tentative D call TRBD2 (5 bases). V was cut by 3 bases and J by 6 bases, with 12 bases left in between. Per the germline V gene, CDR1 is MNHEY and CDR2 is SMNVEV (reference sequence). The CDR3 spans 14 residues. CDR3 sequence reads: CASSFSDSLNEQFF. For the CDR3, the DNA is TGTGCCAGCAGTTTTTCGGACTCCCTCAATGAGCAGTTCTTC.

This clone appeared a few times. The rearrangement joins TRBV25-1 to TRBJ1-5, with 10 bases identical to TRBD1. CDR3 size: 17 residues. Germline trimming cut 4 bases from V and 4 bases from J; bases unmatched to any gene: 10. Germline V gene data show CDR1 as MGHDK and CDR2 as SYGVNS. In nucleotides, the CDR3 is TGTGCCAGCAGTGGGAGGGGACAGGGGAACGAGAATCAGCCCCAGCATTTT. This gives the protein CASSGRGQGNENQPQHF.

This chain joins TRBV11-2 and TRBJ2-1; no reliable D call. The CDR3 spans 15 residues. V lost 7 bases to trimming and J lost 0 bases, with 13 bases between them. The germline V gene has CDR1 SGHAT and CDR2 FQNNGV. For the CDR3, the DNA is TGTGCCAGCAACTTTGCTCAGAGCTCCTACAATGAGCAGTTCTTC. Protein: CASNFAQSSYNEQFF.